These 9 T cell receptor beta chains originate from one sample sequenced in a study of CD8 T cells in ankylosing spondylitis. TCRdb independently ran MiXCR on the 5' RACE reads; one entry per CDR3 protein. The data hold almost 250,000 distinct CDR3 sequences, with approximately 30% observed a single time. The sample comprised blood, either unsorted or a sorted T cell fraction (not recorded which). Source of these receptors: a male donor with ankylosing spondylitis or in good health (not recorded which).

This sequence joins TRBV12-3 or TRBV12-4 and TRBJ2-1, with TRBD2 matching over 10 bases. Trimming took 5 bases from V and 5 from J; bases not matched to a gene: 6. The CDR3 has 15 residues. CDR3 nucleotides: TGTGCCAGCAGTCCCGGGACTAGCGAACACAATGAGCAGTTCTTC. Amino acids: CASSPGTSEHNEQFF.

The chain is built from TRBV10-3 and TRBJ2-4; D tentatively reads TRBD1 or TRBD2 (5 bases each). Between the trimmed V and J ends, which lost 6 bases and 0 bases, there was a span of 15 bases. The CDR3 consists of 16 residues. Per germline, CDR1 ENHRY and CDR2 SYGVKD. CDR3 residues: CAISSGAKLAKNIQYF. CDR3 in DNA: TGTGCCATCAGCTCCGGGGCAAAACTAGCCAAAAACATTCAGTACTTC.

The rearrangement joins TRBV5-6 to TRBJ2-3, with D perhaps matching TRBD1 or TRBD2 (5 bases each). Germline V lookup: CDR1 SGHDT, CDR2 YYEEEE. The V end lost 1 base, the J end lost 0 bases, and 21 bases lay between the germline ends. This CDR3 is built from 19 residues. CDR3 in amino acids: CASSLYSGLGLASTDTQYF. The CDR3 bases are TGTGCCAGCAGCTTGTACTCTGGACTGGGGCTAGCAAGCACAGATACGCAGTATTTT.

In this sample, this clonotype turned up a few times. This chain connects TRBV12-5 to TRBJ2-1, with D maybe TRBD1 (6 bases). Germline assignment: CDR1 LGHNT and CDR2 FRNRAP. The CDR3 contains 15 residues. The V end was cut by 7 bases, the J end by 0 bases, with 13 bases between. DNA of the CDR3: TGTGCTAGTGCCCCTGGGGGCAACTCCTACAATGAGCAGTTCTTC. Translating gives CASAPGGNSYNEQFF.

The J gene is TRBJ2-1, the V gene TRBV7-9; D is ambiguous. Germline CDR1 and CDR2: SEHNR and FQNEAQ (reference sequence). Trimming pared 2 bases from V and 4 bases from J, leaving 6 bases between. This CDR3 comprises 13 residues. The CDR3 loop is CASSLPQYNEQFF. CDR3 nucleotides: TGTGCCAGCAGCTTACCCCAGTACAATGAGCAGTTCTTC.

The V and J genes are TRBV7-2 and TRBJ2-1, with TRBD1 identical over 8 bases. There are 13 residues in the CDR3. V dropped 6 bases and J dropped 9; count of bases not matched to a gene: 7. Germline-derived CDR1 and CDR2 are SGHTA and FQGNSA. Written as DNA, the CDR3 is TGTGCCAGCAGATGGACAGGGAGCGTTGAGCAGTTCTTC. It encodes CASRWTGSVEQFF.

V usage is TRBV5-1 and J usage is TRBJ1-1; a weak D match, TRBD1 (5 bases). Germline V gene sequence: CDR1 SGHRS, CDR2 YFSETQ. The CDR3 has 14 amino acids. V was pared by 4 bases and J by 2 bases, with 12 bases between. Here the CDR3 reads CASSGGPINTEAFF. The CDR3 DNA follows: TGCGCCAGCAGCGGGGGACCGATTAACACTGAAGCTTTCTTT.

The chain carries TRBV7-2 and TRBJ2-1; 8 bases are a match to TRBD1. Germline V CDR1 and CDR2: SGHTA, FQGNSA. V was clipped by 2 bases and J by 7 bases; unmatched bases: 4. The CDR3 contains 14 residues. For the CDR3, the DNA is TGTGCCAGCAGCTTAAGACAGGGGAATAATGAGCAGTTCTTC. Encoded protein: CASSLRQGNNEQFF.

V gene TRBV29-1 combines with J gene TRBJ2-5, with 7 bases identical to TRBD2. CDR3 length equals 15 residues. CDR1 is SQVTM, CDR2 ANQGSEA, per germline. With 7 bases clipped from V and 2 bases from J, the junction kept 13 bases outside the gene matches. The DNA for the CDR3 is TGCAGCGCTGCCCCTAGGAGCGGGAATCAAGAGACCCAGTACTTC. Translation: CSAAPRSGNQETQYF. Supplemented by reference TRBV29-1 and TRBJ2-5, the full variable domain reads SAVISQKPSRDICQRGTSLTIQCQVDSQVTMMFWYRQQPGQSLTLIATANQGSEATYESGFVIDKFPISRPNLTFSTLTVSNMSPEDSSIYLCSAAPRSGNQETQYFGPGTRLLVL.